The source of this TCR beta chain is a study of blood T cell repertoires in COVID-19 (dated by TCRdb to 2018 to 2021). Background on the whole study: Samples covering the acute and convalescent phases of COVID-19 were provided by collaborators in the United States, Italy and Spain. The prospective study material was composed of cDNA or gDNA derived from T cells, B-cell-depleted T cells, or PBMCs. Deeply sampled blood TCRbeta repertoires from subjects exposed to, actively infected with, or recovered from COVID-19 were included in the dataset. A freely available public database, intended as a resource for researchers studying the immune response to SARS-CoV-2, is where the repertoires were released. Samples were obtained from the ongoing ImmuneRACE study (first 160 participants) and from 1,200 or so subjects provided by 6 global collaborators. Nearly every sample came with metadata listing a de-identified subject ID, COVID-19 status, age in years and sex. Where available, HLA class I and class II types were obtained from metadata supplied by the sample provider rather than from assay-based typing.

A note on this clone: Its specific antigen is unknown. No much larger clone is present one base from it, and per-base qualities are unavailable.

The CDR3 has 14 amino acids, counting the end cysteine and phenylalanine. Kept here is only the CDR3 DNA, which spans 42 bases and is read in frame from base 1. V is cut back by 5 bases and J by 0 bases, with 3 bases in the junction unmatched. Sequences GTSNPN (CDR1) and SVGIG (CDR2) are obtained from the germline V gene (reference sequence). Broader findings and caveats from the paper: The amount of clinical and demographic metadata varied by source and participant and was provided uncurated.

The immunoSEQ Assay, a bias-controlled multiplex PCR, was used to amplify TCRbeta CDR3 regions from genomic DNA. The study's processing was this. The number of nucleated cells in each sample was estimated by amplification of reference gene primers within the assay. Sequence reads were collapsed and filtered to measure the absolute abundance of every unique TCRbeta CDR3 rearrangement. Productive Simpson clonality was computed per sample as the square root of Simpson's diversity index over productive rearrangements. TCRdb took over this immuneACCESS table, retaining in-frame rearrangements with V and J assigned. Such tables are incomplete; in checked studies, under half of the missing clones stem from an unresolved V gene, and the remainder is unexplained. D and trimming were read from the DNA, whereas the V and J calls and clone size are those reported in that table. The sample contains 130,000 to 150,000 clones, 84% of them found a single time. More than 5% of the sample rests with the top ten.

In the prospective study, participants were roughly 18 to 89 years old, resided in under 30 geographic areas of the United States, and were enrolled through a virtual design. In the prospective study, cohorts were assigned on the basis of participant-reported clinical history obtained from a screening survey and a study questionnaire. Exposed participants were defined as having been in contact with someone with a PCR-confirmed or clinician-diagnosed COVID-19 case within 2 weeks of study entry. In the prospective study, whole blood, serum and a nasopharyngeal or oropharyngeal swab were collected from each participant by mobile phlebotomists. Participants in the prospective study had the option to provide additional blood draws and questionnaires over a roughly 2-month period. Blood samples from the prospective study were shipped frozen or at room temperature prior to DNA extraction.

This TCR was sampled from a woman between 50 and 59 years old who had been exposed to COVID-19. The chain employs TRBV30 and TRBJ1-4; 7 nucleotides in the junction match TRBD1. What was sequenced was PBMCs or T cells enriched from blood (not recorded which). The CDR3 has the sequence CAWGRGATNEKLFF. The nucleotides are TGTGCCTGGGGCAGGGGGGCAACTAATGAAAAACTGTTTTTT.